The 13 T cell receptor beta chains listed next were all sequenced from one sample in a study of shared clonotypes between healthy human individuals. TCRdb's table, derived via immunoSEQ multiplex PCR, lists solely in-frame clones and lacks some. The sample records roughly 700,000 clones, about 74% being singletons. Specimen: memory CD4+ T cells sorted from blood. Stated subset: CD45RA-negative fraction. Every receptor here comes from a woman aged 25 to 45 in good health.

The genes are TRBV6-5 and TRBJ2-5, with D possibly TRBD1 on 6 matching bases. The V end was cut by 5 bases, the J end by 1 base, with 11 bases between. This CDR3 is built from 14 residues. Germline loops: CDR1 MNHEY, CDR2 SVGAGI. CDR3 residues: CASSQWTAQETQYF. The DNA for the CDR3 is TGTGCCAGCAGTCAGTGGACAGCCCAAGAGACCCAGTACTTC.

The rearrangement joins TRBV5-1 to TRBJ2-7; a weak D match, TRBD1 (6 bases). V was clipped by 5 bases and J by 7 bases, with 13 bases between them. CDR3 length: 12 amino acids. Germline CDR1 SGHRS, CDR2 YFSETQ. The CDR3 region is CASSRDTVEQYF. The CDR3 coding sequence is TGCGCCAGCAGTCGGGACACCGTAGAGCAGTACTTC.

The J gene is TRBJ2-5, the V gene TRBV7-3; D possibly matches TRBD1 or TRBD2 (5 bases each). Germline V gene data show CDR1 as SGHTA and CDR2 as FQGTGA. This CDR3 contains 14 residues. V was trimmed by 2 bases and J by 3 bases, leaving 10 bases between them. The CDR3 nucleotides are TGTGCCAGCAGCTTAGAAGTGGGGGAAGAGACCCAGTACTTC. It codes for CASSLEVGEETQYF. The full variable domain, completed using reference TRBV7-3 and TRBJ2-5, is GAGVSQTPSNKVTEKGKYVELRCDPISGHTALYWYRQSLGQGPEFLIYFQGTGAADDSGLPNDRFFAVRPEGSVSTLKIQRTERGDSAVYLCASSLEVGEETQYFGPGTRLLVL.

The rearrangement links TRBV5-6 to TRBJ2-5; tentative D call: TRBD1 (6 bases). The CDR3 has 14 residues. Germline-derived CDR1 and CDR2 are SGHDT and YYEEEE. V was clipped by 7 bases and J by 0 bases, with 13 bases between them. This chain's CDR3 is CASEGGLYQETQYF. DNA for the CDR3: TGTGCCAGCGAAGGGGGATTGTACCAAGAGACCCAGTACTTC. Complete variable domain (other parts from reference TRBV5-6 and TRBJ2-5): DAGVTQSPTHLIKTRGQQVTLRCSPKSGHDTVSWYQQALGQGPQFIFQYYEEEERQRGNFPDRFSGHQFPNYSSELNVNALLLGDSALYLCASEGGLYQETQYFGPGTRLLVL.

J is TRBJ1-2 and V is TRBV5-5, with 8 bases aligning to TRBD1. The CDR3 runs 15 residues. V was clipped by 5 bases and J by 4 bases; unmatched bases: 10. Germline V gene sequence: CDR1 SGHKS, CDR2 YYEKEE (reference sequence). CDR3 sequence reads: CASSHQAGGPYGYTF. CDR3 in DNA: TGTGCCAGCAGTCACCAGGCAGGGGGCCCCTATGGCTACACCTTC.

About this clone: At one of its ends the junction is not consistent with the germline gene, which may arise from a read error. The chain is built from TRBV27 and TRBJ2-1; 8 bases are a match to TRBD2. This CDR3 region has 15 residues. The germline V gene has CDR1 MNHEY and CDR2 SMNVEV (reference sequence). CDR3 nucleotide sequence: TGTGCCAGCAGTTCCCGACTAGCGCCCTACAATGGGCAGTTCTTC. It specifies CASSSRLAPYNGQFF.

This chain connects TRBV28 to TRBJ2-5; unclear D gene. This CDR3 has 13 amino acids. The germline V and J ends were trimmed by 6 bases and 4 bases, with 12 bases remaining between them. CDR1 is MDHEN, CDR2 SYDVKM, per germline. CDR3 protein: CASSPTQSETQYF. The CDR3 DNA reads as TGTGCCAGCAGCCCCACCCAGTCAGAGACCCAGTACTTC. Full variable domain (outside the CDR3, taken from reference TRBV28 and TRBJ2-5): DVKVTQSSRYLVKRTGEKVFLECVQDMDHENMFWYRQDPGLGLRLIYFSYDVKMKEKGDIPEGYSVSREKKERFSLILESASTNQTSMYLCASSPTQSETQYFGPGTRLLVL.

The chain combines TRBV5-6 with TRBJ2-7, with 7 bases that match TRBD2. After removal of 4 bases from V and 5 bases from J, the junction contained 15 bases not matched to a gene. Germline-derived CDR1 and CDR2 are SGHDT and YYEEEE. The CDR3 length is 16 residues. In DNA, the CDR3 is TGTGCCAGCAGCGTCAACGGTGGGAGGGGATCCCACGAGCAGTACTTC. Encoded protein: CASSVNGGRGSHEQYF.

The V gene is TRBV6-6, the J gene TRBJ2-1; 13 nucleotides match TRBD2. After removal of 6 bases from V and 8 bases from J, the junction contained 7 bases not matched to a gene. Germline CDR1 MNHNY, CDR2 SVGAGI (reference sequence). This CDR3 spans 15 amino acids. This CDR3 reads CASSPRTSGSYEQFF. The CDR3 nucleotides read TGTGCCAGCAGCCCAAGGACTAGCGGGAGCTATGAGCAGTTCTTC.

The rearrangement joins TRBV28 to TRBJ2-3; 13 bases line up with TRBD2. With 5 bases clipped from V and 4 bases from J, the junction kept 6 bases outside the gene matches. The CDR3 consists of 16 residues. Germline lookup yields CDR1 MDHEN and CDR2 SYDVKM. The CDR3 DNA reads TGTGCCAGCAGTCGAGCTGGACTAGCGGGAGCAGATACGCAGTATTTT. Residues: CASSRAGLAGADTQYF.

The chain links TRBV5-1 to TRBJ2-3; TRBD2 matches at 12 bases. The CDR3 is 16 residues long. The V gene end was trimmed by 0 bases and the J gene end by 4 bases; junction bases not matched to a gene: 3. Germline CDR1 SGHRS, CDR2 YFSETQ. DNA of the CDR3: TGCGCCAGCAGCTTGGCACTAGCGGGAGGATCAGATACGCAGTATTTT. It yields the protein CASSLALAGGSDTQYF.

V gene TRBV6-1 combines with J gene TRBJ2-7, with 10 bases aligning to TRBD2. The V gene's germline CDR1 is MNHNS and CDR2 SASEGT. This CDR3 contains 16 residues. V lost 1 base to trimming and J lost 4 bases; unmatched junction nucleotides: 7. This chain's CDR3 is CASSEGAGGPMYEQYF. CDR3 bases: TGTGCCAGCAGTGAAGGAGCGGGAGGGCCTATGTACGAGCAGTACTTC.

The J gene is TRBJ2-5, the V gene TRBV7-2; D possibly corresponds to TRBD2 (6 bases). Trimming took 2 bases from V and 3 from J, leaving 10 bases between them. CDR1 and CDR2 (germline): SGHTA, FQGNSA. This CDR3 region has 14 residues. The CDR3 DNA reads TGTGCCAGCAGCTTAAACGGAGGGAAAGAGACCCAGTACTTC. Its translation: CASSLNGGKETQYF.